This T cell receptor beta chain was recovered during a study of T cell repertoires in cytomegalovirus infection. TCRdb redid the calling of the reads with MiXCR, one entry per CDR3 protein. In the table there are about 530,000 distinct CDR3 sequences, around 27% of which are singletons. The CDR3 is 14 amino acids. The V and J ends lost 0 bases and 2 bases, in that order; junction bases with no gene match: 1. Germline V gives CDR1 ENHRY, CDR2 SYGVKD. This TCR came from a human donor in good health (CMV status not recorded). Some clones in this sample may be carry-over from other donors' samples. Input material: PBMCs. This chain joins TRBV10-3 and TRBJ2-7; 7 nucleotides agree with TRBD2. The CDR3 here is CAISESAGAYEQYF. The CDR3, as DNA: TGTGCCATCAGTGAGTCGGCGGGGGCCTACGAGCAGTACTTC.